This TCR beta chain is from a study of blood T cell repertoires in COVID-19. Sequenced by immunoSEQ multiplex PCR; TCRdb stores in-frame clones only, minus some. Among approximately 260,000 clones, approximately 79% were seen once, and the ten largest hold approximately 4%. Categorization into cohorts depended on clinical history that participants reported. Germline V CDR1 and CDR2: SGHNT, YYREEE (reference sequence). V was shortened by 0 bases and J by 4 bases, with 8 bases between the two germline ends. This CDR3 spans 14 amino acids. Sequences were obtained from PBMCs or T cells enriched from blood (not recorded which). This rearrangement joins TRBV5-4 to TRBJ1-5; D unresolved. The source is a man aged 25-45 years with acute COVID-19. The CDR3 reads CASSLAGGNQPQHF. The CDR3 DNA sequence: TGTGCCAGCAGCTTGGCGGGTGGGAATCAGCCCCAGCATTTT.